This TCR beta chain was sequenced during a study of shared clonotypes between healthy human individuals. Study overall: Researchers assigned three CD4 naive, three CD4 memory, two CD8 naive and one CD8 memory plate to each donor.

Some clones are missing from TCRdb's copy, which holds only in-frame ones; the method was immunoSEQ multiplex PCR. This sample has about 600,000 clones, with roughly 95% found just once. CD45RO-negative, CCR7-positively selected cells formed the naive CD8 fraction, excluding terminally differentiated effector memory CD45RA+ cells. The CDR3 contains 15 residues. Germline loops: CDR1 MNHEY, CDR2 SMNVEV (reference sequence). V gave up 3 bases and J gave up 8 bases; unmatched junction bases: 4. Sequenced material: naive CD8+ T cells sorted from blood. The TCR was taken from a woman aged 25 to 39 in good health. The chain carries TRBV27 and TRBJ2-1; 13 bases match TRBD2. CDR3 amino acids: CASSFGTSGRDEQFF. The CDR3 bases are TGTGCCAGCAGTTTTGGCACTAGCGGGAGGGATGAGCAGTTCTTC.